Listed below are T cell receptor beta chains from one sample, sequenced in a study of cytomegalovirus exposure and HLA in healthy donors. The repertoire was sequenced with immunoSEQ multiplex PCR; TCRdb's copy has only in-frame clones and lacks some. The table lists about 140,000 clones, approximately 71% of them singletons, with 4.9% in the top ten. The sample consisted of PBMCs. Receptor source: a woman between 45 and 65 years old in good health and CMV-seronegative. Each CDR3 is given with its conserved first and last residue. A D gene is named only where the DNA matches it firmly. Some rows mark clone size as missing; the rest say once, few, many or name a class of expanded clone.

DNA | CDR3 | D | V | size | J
TGTGCCAGCAGCTTATCAGAAGGGGCACGCGAGCAGTACTTC | CASSLSEGAREQYF | NA | TRBV13 | NA | TRBJ2-7
TGTGCCAGCAGCCGCGCCGGGACAGGGGGCAATCAGCCCCAGCATTTT | CASSRAGTGGNQPQHF | TRBD1 | TRBV7-9 | once | TRBJ1-5
TGTGCCAGCAGCTTAGACGGCGTCGGGTTAGGCTACACCTTC | CASSLDGVGLGYTF | NA | TRBV7-9 | NA | TRBJ1-2
TGTGCCAGCAGCCCGGGCGGGGGCTCCTACGAGCAGTACTTC | CASSPGGGSYEQYF | TRBD2 | TRBV4-2 | few | TRBJ2-7
TGTGCCAGCAGCAACGGGGGGGGCAGGGCGAACACTGAAGCTTTCTTT | CASSNGGGRANTEAFF | NA | TRBV7-6 | once | TRBJ1-1
TGTGCCAGTAGCATTACCGACAGAGATAATGAAAAACTGTTTTTT | CASSITDRDNEKLFF | NA | TRBV19 | NA | TRBJ1-4
TGTGCCAGCTCACAAACAGGGTACTATGGCTACACCTTC | CASSQTGYYGYTF | NA | TRBV18 | NA | TRBJ1-2
TGTGCCAGCAGCCAGGCTTGGGGGGACACTGAAGCTTTCTTT | CASSQAWGDTEAFF | NA | TRBV28 | few | TRBJ1-1
TGTGCCTGTTCGGCGGATCCCTCTGGAAACACCATATATTTT | CACSADPSGNTIYF | NA | TRBV30 | NA | TRBJ1-3
TGTGCCAGCGAGAGCAGGGAAGGGAACACTGAAGCTTTCTTT | CASESREGNTEAFF | NA | TRBV6-6 | NA | TRBJ1-1
TGCGCCAGCAGCTCGGTGGACACCTCCTACGAGCAGTACTTC | CASSSVDTSYEQYF | NA | TRBV5-1 | NA | TRBJ2-7
TGTGCCAGCAGCTTAGACAGGGACGGCTACACCTTC | CASSLDRDGYTF | NA | TRBV7-2 | NA | TRBJ1-2
TGTGCCAGCAGCTCCCGGAACTACCGGGACAGAAGGGGGAACTATGGCTACACCTTC | CASSSRNYRDRRGNYGYTF | TRBD1 | TRBV7-2 | NA | TRBJ1-2
TGTGCCAGCAGCACAGGGACAGGGCCTGGAAACACCATATATTTT | CASSTGTGPGNTIYF | TRBD1 | TRBV7-2 | NA | TRBJ1-3
TGTGCCAGCAGCATGGACAGAAACCTTTACGAGCAGTACTTC | CASSMDRNLYEQYF | NA | TRBV6-5 | NA | TRBJ2-7
TGCGCCAGCAAGGACCCCACGGGAAGGGAGCTGTTTTTT | CASKDPTGRELFF | NA | TRBV4-3 | NA | TRBJ2-2
TGTGCCACCAGCAGAGATCAGGGGCCATACTCTGGAAACACCATATATTTT | CATSRDQGPYSGNTIYF | NA | TRBV15 | few | TRBJ1-3
TGTGCCTGGAGCGGGGGGCGGGGTGGCTACACCTTC | CAWSGGRGGYTF | NA | TRBV30 | NA | TRBJ1-2
TGTGCCAGGGGACTTAAAGAGACCCAGTACTTC | CARGLKETQYF | NA | TRBV6-8 | NA | TRBJ2-5
TGTGCCATCAGTTTGGACAGGGCGGAGGACGAGCAGTACTTC | CAISLDRAEDEQYF | TRBD1 | TRBV10-3 | NA | TRBJ2-7
TGCGCCAGCAGCTTGGGGCCGGAAGAGGGCTACGAGCAGTACTTC | CASSLGPEEGYEQYF | NA | TRBV5-1 | NA | TRBJ2-7
TGTGCCAGCAGCTTCCGCGGGGGGGGTCAAGAGACCCAGTACTTC | CASSFRGGGQETQYF | TRBD2 | TRBV5-4 | NA | TRBJ2-5
TGTGCCAGCAGTTTAGTGGGGGCGCTAGTCACCGGGGAGCTGTTTTTT | CASSLVGALVTGELFF | NA | TRBV27 | NA | TRBJ2-2
TGCAGCGCTCCGGCGAACACCGGGGAGCTGTTTTTT | CSAPANTGELFF | NA | TRBV29-1 | NA | TRBJ2-2
TGTGCCTGGAGTCCCCCGCGCCTAGAGACCCAGTACTTC | CAWSPPRLETQYF | NA | TRBV30 | NA | TRBJ2-5
TGTGCCAGCAGCGATACAGGGTATAGGAACTATGGCTACACCTTC | CASSDTGYRNYGYTF | NA | TRBV5-5 | NA | TRBJ1-2
TGTGCCAGCAGCCCCCACGCCGCGAGCAATCAGCCCCAGCATTTT | CASSPHAASNQPQHF | NA | TRBV2 | NA | TRBJ1-5
TGTGCCAGCACCCTTTCTCCGGACGGATGGGAGGGCTACACCTTC | CASTLSPDGWEGYTF | NA | TRBV6-1 | NA | TRBJ1-2
TGTGCCAGCAGTTTGGTTCAGGAACAAGAGACCCAGTACTTC | CASSLVQEQETQYF | NA | TRBV28 | NA | TRBJ2-5
TGCGCCAGCAGCGACCAGCTAGGCGCAGAGACCCAGTACTTC | CASSDQLGAETQYF | NA | TRBV5-1 | NA | TRBJ2-5
TGCGCCGGCGCCCGGGACTCAAAAGAGACCGGGGAGCTGTTTTTT | CAGARDSKETGELFF | NA | TRBV4-1 | NA | TRBJ2-2